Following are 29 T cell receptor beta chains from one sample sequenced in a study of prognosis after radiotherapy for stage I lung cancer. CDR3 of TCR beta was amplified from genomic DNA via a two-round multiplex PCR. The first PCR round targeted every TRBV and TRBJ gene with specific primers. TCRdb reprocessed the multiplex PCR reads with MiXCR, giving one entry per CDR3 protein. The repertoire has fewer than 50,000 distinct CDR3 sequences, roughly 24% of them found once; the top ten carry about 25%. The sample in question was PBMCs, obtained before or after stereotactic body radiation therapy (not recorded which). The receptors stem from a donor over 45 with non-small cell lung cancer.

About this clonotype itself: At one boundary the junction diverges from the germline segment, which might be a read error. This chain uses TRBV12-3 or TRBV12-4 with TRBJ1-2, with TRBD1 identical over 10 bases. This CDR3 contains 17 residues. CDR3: CASSLGTGAYGNLRYTF. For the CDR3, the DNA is TGTGCTAGCAGTCTCGGGACAGGGGCTTATGGAAATTTGCGCTACACCTTC.

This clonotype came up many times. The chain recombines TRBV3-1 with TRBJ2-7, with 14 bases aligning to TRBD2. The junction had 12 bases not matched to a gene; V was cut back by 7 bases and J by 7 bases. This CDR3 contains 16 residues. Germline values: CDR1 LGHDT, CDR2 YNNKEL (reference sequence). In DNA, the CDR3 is TGTGCCAGCACCATCGGGACTAGCGGGGGCTGGAGGGAGCAGTACTTC. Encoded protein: CASTIGTSGGWREQYF.

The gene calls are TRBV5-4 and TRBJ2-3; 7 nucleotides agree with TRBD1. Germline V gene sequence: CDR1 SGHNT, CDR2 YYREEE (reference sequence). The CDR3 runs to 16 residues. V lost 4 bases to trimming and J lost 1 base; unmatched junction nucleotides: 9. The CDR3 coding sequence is TGTGCCAGCAGCGGTCTGACAGGGAGAGGCACAGATACGCAGTATTTT. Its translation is CASSGLTGRGTDTQYF.

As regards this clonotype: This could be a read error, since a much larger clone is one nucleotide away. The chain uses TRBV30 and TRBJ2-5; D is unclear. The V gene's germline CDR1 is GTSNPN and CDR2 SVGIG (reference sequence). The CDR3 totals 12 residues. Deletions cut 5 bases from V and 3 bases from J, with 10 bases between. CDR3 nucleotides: TGTGCCTGGGCCCTATCGAAAGAGACCCAGTACTTC. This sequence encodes CAWALSKETQYF.

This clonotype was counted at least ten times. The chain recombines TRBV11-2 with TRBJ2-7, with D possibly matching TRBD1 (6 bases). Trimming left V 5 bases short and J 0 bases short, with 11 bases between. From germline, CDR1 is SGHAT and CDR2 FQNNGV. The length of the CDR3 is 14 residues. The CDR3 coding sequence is TGTGCCAGCAGCCAACGGACAGCCTCCTACGAGCAGTACTTC. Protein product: CASSQRTASYEQYF.

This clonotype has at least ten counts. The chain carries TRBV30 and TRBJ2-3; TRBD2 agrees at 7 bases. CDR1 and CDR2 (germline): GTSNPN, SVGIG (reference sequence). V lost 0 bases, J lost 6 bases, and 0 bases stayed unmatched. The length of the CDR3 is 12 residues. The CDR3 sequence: CAWSVGGDTQYF. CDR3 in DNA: TGTGCCTGGAGTGTCGGGGGGGATACGCAGTATTTT.

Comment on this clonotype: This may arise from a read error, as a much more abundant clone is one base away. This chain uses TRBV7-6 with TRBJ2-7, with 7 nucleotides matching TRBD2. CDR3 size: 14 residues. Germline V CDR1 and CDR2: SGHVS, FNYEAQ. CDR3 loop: CASSPTLAVYKQYF. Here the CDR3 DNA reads TGTGCCAGCAGCCCAACGCTAGCGGTCTACAAGCAGTACTTC.

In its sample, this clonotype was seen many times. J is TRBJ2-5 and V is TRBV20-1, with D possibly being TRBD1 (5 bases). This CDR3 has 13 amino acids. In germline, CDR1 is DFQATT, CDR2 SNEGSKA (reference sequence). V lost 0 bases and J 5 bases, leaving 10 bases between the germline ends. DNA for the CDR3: TGCAGTGCTAGAGATGGCAAGGGGGAGACCCAGTACTTC. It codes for CSARDGKGETQYF.

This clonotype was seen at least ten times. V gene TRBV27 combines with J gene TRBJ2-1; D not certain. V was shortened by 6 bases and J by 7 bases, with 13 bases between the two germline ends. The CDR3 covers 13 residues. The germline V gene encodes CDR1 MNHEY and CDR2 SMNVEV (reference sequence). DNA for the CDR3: TGTGCCAGCAGCCCTCGGTGGGTTAATGAGCAGTTCTTC. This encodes CASSPRWVNEQFF.

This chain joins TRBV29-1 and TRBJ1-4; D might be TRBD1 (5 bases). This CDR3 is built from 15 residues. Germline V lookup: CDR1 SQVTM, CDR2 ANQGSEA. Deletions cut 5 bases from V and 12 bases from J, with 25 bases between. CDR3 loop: CSVWEPGLIFFELFF. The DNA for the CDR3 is TGCAGCGTTTGGGAACCGGGACTCATATTTTTTGAACTGTTTTTT.

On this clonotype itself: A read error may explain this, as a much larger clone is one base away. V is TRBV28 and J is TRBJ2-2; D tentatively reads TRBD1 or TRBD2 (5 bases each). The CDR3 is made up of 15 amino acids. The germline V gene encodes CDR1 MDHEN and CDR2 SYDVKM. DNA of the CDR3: TGTGCCAGCAGTTTAGTTGGGGCGAACACCTGGGAGCTGCTTTTT. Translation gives CASSLVGANTWELLF.

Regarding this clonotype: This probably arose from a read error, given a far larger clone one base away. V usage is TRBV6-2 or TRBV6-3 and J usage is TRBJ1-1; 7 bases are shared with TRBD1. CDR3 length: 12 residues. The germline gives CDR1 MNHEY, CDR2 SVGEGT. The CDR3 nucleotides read TGTGCCGGCAGCTTCGACAGGGTTCAAGCTTTCTTT. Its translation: CAGSFDRVQAFF.

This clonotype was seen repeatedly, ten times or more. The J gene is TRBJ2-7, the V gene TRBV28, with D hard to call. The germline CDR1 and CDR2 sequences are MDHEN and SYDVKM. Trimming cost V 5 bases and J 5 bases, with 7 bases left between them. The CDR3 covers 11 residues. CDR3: CASSNQNEQYF. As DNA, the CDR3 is TGTGCCAGCAGTAACCAAAACGAGCAGTACTTC.

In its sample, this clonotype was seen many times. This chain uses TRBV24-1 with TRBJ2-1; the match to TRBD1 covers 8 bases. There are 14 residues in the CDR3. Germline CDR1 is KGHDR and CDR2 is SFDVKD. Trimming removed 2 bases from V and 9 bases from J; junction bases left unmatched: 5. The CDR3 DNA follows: TGTGCCACCAGTGATTCGGACAGGGTAGGTGAGCAGTTCTTC. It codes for CATSDSDRVGEQFF.

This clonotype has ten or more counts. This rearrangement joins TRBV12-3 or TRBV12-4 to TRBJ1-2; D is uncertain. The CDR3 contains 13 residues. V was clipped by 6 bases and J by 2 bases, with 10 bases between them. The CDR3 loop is CASSPDTNYGYTF. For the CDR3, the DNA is TGTGCCAGCAGCCCTGACACGAACTATGGCTACACCTTC.

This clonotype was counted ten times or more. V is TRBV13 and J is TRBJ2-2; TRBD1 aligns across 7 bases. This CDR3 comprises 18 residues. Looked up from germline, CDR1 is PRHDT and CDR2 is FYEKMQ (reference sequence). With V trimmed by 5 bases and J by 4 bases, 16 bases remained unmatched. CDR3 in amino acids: CASSIPGSRTGITGELFF. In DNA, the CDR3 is TGTGCCAGCAGCATACCAGGAAGTCGGACAGGAATCACCGGGGAGCTGTTTTTT.

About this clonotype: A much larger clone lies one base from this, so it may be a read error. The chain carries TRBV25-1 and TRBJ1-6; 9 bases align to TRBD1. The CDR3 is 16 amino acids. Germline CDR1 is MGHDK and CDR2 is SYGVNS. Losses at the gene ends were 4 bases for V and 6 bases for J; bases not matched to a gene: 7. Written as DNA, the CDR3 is TGTGCCAGCAGTGGGCCCAGACAGGGGGGTAATTCACCCCTCCACTTT. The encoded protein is CASSGPRQGGNSPLHF.

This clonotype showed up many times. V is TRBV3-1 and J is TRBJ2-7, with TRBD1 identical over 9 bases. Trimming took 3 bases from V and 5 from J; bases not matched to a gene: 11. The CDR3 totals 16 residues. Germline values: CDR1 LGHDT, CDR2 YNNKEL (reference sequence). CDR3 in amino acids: CASSHFPGQGTNEQYF. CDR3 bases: TGTGCCAGCAGCCATTTCCCGGGACAGGGAACTAACGAGCAGTACTTC.

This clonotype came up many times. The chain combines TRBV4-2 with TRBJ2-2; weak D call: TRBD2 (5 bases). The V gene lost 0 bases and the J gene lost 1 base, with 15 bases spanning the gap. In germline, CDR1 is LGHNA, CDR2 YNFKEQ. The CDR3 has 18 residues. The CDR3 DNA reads TGTGCCAGCAGCCAAGATGCCAGGCCCGAGGGGAACACCGGGGAGCTGTTTTTT. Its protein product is CASSQDARPEGNTGELFF.

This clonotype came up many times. The DNA of the CDR3 is TGCAGTGCTAGAGATGGGGCGGGGGCGAGCACAGATACGCAGTATTTT. Amino acids: CSARDGAGASTDTQYF. This chain uses TRBV20-1 with TRBJ2-3; D perhaps matches TRBD2 (7 bases). Germline V lookup: CDR1 DFQATT, CDR2 SNEGSKA (reference sequence). CDR3 length equals 16 residues. V lost 0 bases and J lost 0, with 13 bases in between.

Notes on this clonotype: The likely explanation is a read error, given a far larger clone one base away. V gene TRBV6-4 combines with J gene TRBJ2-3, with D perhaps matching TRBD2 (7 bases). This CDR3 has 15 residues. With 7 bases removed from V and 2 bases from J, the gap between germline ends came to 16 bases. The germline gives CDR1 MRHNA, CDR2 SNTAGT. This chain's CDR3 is CASTIEGGITDTQYF. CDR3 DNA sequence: TGTGCCAGCACGATAGAGGGGGGGATCACAGATACGCAGTATTTT.

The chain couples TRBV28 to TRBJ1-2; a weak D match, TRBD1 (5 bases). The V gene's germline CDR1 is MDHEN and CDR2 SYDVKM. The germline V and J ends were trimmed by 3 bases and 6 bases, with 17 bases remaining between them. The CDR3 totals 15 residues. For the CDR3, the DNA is TGTGCCAGCAGTTTCCCCTCCCGGGGGGTAAATGGCTACACCTTC. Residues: CASSFPSRGVNGYTF.

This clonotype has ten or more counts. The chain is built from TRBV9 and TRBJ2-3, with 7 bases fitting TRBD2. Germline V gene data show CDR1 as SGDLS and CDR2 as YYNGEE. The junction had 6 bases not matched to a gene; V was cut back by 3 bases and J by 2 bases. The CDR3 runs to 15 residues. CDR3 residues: CASSATGTNTDTQYF. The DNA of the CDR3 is TGTGCCAGCAGCGCAACCGGGACTAACACAGATACGCAGTATTTT.

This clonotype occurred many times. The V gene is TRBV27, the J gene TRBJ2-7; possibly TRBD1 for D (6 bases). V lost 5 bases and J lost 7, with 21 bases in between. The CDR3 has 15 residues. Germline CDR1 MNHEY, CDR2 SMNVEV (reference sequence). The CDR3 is CASSKGRGGLGEQYF. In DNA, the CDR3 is TGTGCCAGCAGTAAGGGACGAGGGGGTCTAGGTGAGCAGTACTTC.

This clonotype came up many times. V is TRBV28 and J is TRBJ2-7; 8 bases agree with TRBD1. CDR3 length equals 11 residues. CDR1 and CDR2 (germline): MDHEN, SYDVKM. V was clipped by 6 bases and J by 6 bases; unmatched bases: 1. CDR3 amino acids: CASRTGVEQYF. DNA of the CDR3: TGTGCCAGCAGGACAGGGGTCGAGCAGTACTTC.

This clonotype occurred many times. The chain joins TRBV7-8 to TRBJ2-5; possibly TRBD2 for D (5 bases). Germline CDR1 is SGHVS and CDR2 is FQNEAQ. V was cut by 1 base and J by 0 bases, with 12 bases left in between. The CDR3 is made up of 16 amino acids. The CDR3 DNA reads TGTGCCAGCAGCTTAGTGTTAGCGTCGTACCAAGAGACCCAGTACTTC. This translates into CASSLVLASYQETQYF. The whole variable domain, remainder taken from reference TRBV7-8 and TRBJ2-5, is GAGVSQSPRYKVAKRGQDVALRCDPISGHVSLFWYQQALGQGPEFLTYFQNEAQLDKSGLPSDRFFAERPEGSVSTLKIQRTQQEDSAVYLCASSLVLASYQETQYFGPGTRLLVL.

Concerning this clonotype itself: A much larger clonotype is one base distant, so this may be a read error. The CDR3 sequence is CASSPRRGNNEQFF. As DNA, the CDR3 is TGTGCCAGCAGCCCCCGTCGGGGAAACAATGAGCAGTTCTTC. The chain combines TRBV14 with TRBJ2-1, with D perhaps matching TRBD2 (5 bases). The CDR3 is 14 amino acids. Trimming took off 4 bases at V and 5 bases at J, with 12 bases between the two ends. CDR1 is SGHDN, CDR2 FVKESK, per germline.

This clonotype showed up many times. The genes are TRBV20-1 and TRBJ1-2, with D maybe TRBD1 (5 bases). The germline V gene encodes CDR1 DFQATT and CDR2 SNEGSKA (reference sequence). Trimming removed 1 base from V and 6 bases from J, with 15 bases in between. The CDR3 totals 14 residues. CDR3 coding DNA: TGCAGTGCTAGAGCCCTAGCTGGGGCGAATGGCTACACCTTC. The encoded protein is CSARALAGANGYTF.

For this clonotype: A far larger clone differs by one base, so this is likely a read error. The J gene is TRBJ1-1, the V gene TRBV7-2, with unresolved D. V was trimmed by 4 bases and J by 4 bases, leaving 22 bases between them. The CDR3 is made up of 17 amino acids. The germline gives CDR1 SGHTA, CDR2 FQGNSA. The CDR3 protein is CASSSRVGNAEGTEAFF. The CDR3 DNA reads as TGTGCCAGCAGCTCTAGGGTGGGGAACGCCGAGGGCACTGAAGCTTTCTTT.